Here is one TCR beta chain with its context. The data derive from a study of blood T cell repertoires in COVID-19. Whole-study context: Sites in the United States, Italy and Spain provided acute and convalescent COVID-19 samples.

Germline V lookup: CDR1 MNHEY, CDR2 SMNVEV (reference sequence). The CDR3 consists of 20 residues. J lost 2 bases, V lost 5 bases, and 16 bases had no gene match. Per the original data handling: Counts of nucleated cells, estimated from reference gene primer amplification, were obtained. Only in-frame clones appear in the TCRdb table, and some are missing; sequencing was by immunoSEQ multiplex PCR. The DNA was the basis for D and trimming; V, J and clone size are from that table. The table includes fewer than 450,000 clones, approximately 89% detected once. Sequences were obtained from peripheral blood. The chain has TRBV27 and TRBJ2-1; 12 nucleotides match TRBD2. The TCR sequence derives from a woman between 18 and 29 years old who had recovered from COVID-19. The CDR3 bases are TGTGCCAGCAGTACTTGGACTAGCGGGATGTCGATAATCCCCTACAATGAGCAGTTCTTC. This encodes CASSTWTSGMSIIPYNEQFF.